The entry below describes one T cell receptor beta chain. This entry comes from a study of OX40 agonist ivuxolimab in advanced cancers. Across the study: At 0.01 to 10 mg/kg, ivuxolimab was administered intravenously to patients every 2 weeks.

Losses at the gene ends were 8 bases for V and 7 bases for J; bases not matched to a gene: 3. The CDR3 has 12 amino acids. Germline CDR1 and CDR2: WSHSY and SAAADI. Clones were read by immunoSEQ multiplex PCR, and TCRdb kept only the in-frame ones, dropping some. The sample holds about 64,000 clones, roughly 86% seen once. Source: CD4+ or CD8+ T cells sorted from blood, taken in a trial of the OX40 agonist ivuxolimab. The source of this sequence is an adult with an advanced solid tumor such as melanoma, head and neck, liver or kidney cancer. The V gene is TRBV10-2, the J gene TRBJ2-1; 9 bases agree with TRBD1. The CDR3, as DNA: TGCGCCAGCGCGGGACAGGGAAATGAGCAGTTCTTC. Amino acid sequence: CASAGQGNEQFF.